Shown below are 32 T cell receptor beta chains from a single sample sequenced in a study of cytomegalovirus exposure and HLA in healthy donors. The repertoire was sequenced with immunoSEQ multiplex PCR; TCRdb's copy has only in-frame clones and lacks some. The sample includes some 330,000 clones, 86% seen only once; the top ten take around 0.8%. Sample: PBMCs. The receptors were gathered from a woman under 30 in good health and CMV-seronegative.

The chain recombines TRBV19 with TRBJ2-7; 8 positions agree with TRBD1. There are 14 residues in the CDR3. Germline-derived CDR1 and CDR2 are LNHDA and SQIVND (reference sequence). The V gene end was trimmed by 5 bases and the J gene end by 4 bases; junction bases not matched to a gene: 7. CDR3 loop: CASSASWTGYEQYF. CDR3 DNA: TGTGCCAGTAGTGCTAGCTGGACAGGGTACGAGCAGTACTTC.

The rearrangement joins TRBV28 to TRBJ1-5; 8 bases fit TRBD1. Trimming took 4 bases from V and 7 from J; bases not matched to a gene: 9. CDR1 is MDHEN and CDR2 is SYDVKM in the germline V gene. The CDR3 length is 15 residues. The CDR3 is CASSSGQGEGQPQHF. The CDR3 DNA reads as TGTGCCAGCAGTTCCGGACAGGGAGAGGGGCAGCCCCAGCATTTT.

The genes are TRBV28 and TRBJ1-2; D is unresolved. V lost 6 bases and J 0 bases, leaving 17 bases between the germline ends. Germline V gives CDR1 MDHEN, CDR2 SYDVKM. This CDR3 is 16 amino acids long. The chain's CDR3 is CASRGLVDTANYGYTF. The CDR3, as DNA: TGTGCCAGCAGGGGTCTCGTTGACACTGCTAACTATGGCTACACCTTC.

The V gene is TRBV7-8, the J gene TRBJ2-5; weak D call: TRBD1 (6 bases). The germline CDR1 and CDR2 sequences are SGHVS and FQNEAQ. Deletions cut 4 bases from V and 1 base from J, with 16 bases between. The CDR3 has 16 amino acids. CDR3 region: CASSSPGRTAQETQYF. DNA for the CDR3: TGTGCCAGCAGCTCACCCGGGCGGACAGCCCAAGAGACCCAGTACTTC. The complete variable domain, with remaining parts taken from reference TRBV7-8 and TRBJ2-5, reads GAGVSQSPRYKVAKRGQDVALRCDPISGHVSLFWYQQALGQGPEFLTYFQNEAQLDKSGLPSDRFFAERPEGSVSTLKIQRTQQEDSAVYLCASSSPGRTAQETQYFGPGTRLLVL.

The chain joins TRBV5-6 to TRBJ2-7, with D maybe TRBD2 (5 bases). The length of the CDR3 is 13 residues. The ends were cut back, 1 base at V and 0 bases at J, with 5 bases in the middle. Looked up from germline, CDR1 is SGHDT and CDR2 is YYEEEE. The CDR3 loop reads CASSLTSSYEQYF. The CDR3 DNA is TGTGCCAGCAGCTTGACTAGCTCCTACGAGCAGTACTTC.

This clone has only one observation. Additional DNA sequences in this sample encode the identical CDR3. The chain uses TRBV2 and TRBJ2-1; TRBD2 aligns across 9 bases. The trim removed 4 bases at V and 4 bases at J, leaving 2 bases unmatched. Germline lookup yields CDR1 SNHLY and CDR2 FYNNEI. The CDR3 sequence is 14 residues long. CDR3 amino acids: CASSGLAGYNEQFF. The CDR3 bases are TGTGCCAGCAGTGGGCTAGCGGGGTACAATGAGCAGTTCTTC.

The gene calls are TRBV2 and TRBJ2-1; 7 bases fit TRBD1. This CDR3 is built from 14 residues. The germline V gene encodes CDR1 SNHLY and CDR2 FYNNEI. With 5 bases clipped from V and 4 bases from J, the junction kept 5 bases outside the gene matches. For the CDR3, the DNA is TGTGCCAGCAGTACCGGGACAGAGTACAATGAGCAGTTCTTC. Translated, it gives CASSTGTEYNEQFF.

The chain recombines TRBV7-2 with TRBJ1-1; 9 bases fit TRBD1. V trimming: 7 bases; J trimming: 1 base; junction bases outside the gene matches: 4. The CDR3 spans 14 residues. Germline loops: CDR1 SGHTA, CDR2 FQGNSA. CDR3 DNA: TGTGCCAGCACCCCGGGACAGGGGAACACTGAAGCTTTCTTT. It specifies CASTPGQGNTEAFF.

The V gene is TRBV5-1, the J gene TRBJ2-1; D remains ambiguous. Germline V gives CDR1 SGHRS, CDR2 YFSETQ. V shed 1 base and J shed 3 bases, with 8 bases lying between them. The CDR3 loop spans 14 amino acids. The CDR3: CASSLLSSYNEQFF. For the CDR3, the DNA is TGCGCCAGCAGCTTGCTTAGCAGCTACAATGAGCAGTTCTTC.

This clone occurred a few times. The genes are TRBV7-2 and TRBJ2-2; 9 positions match TRBD1. The CDR3 extends over 15 amino acids. V was pared by 5 bases and J by 4 bases, with 5 bases of the junction left unmatched. Looked up from germline, CDR1 is SGHTA and CDR2 is FQGNSA. The CDR3 DNA reads TGTGCCAGCAGCATGACAGGGGGACGCACCGGGGAGCTGTTTTTT. Protein sequence: CASSMTGGRTGELFF.

This clone has just a few counts. Other DNA sequences in the sample encode the same CDR3. The V gene is TRBV5-1, the J gene TRBJ2-7; 13 nucleotides match TRBD2. Germline CDR1 and CDR2: SGHRS and YFSETQ. V shed 4 bases, J shed 3 bases, and the junction held 4 bases outside the gene matches. CDR3 size: 15 residues. The CDR3 DNA reads as TGCGCCAGCAGCCCCAGGACTAGCGGGGGCTACGAGCAGTACTTC. This sequence encodes CASSPRTSGGYEQYF.

Points on this clone: The sample has other DNA sequences that encode this CDR3 too. V and J are TRBV27 and TRBJ2-1; 8 bases are a match to TRBD1. V gave up 2 bases and J gave up 1 base; unmatched junction bases: 1. The CDR3 is 15 amino acids. Germline V gene lookup returns CDR1 MNHEY and CDR2 SMNVEV (reference sequence). The CDR3 DNA reads TGTGCCAGCAGTTTAGGGACAGGTTCCTACAATGAGCAGTTCTTC. Its protein product is CASSLGTGSYNEQFF.

The chain employs TRBV28 and TRBJ2-7; 9 nucleotides agree with TRBD1. This CDR3 comprises 16 residues. Germline lookup yields CDR1 MDHEN and CDR2 SYDVKM. V gave up 8 bases and J gave up 3 bases; unmatched junction bases: 14. CDR3 DNA: TGTGCCAGCCCCCCCACCCGGACAGGGGCTTTCTACGAGCAGTACTTC. Residues: CASPPTRTGAFYEQYF.

J is TRBJ2-7 and V is TRBV4-2; D is ambiguous. CDR1 LGHNA and CDR2 YNFKEQ come from the germline V gene. Trimming cost V 1 base and J 1 base, with 11 bases left between them. The CDR3 is 15 amino acids. CDR3 residues: CASSQGAATSYEQYF. The CDR3 nucleotides read TGTGCCAGCAGCCAAGGGGCCGCTACGTCCTACGAGCAGTACTTC.

The gene calls are TRBV19 and TRBJ2-1; TRBD2 agrees at 10 bases. With V trimmed by 6 bases and J by 4 bases, 21 bases remained unmatched. The CDR3 totals 20 residues. CDR1 and CDR2 (germline): LNHDA, SQIVND (reference sequence). CDR3 amino acids: CASSIEGLSGLANKYNEQFF. The CDR3 coding sequence is TGTGCCAGTAGCATCGAAGGACTCTCGGGACTAGCGAACAAATACAATGAGCAGTTCTTC.

V and J are TRBV29-1 and TRBJ2-1; D unresolved. Per germline, CDR1 SQVTM and CDR2 ANQGSEA. Trimming took off 6 bases at V and 3 bases at J, with 3 bases between the two ends. The CDR3 sequence is 10 residues long. The CDR3 protein is CSVNYNEQFF. The CDR3 DNA reads TGCAGCGTCAACTACAATGAGCAGTTCTTC.

This clone has just a few counts. The J gene is TRBJ1-5, the V gene TRBV28; possible D gene TRBD1, 5 bases. CDR3 length: 16 residues. The germline V gene has CDR1 MDHEN and CDR2 SYDVKM. Deletions cut 4 bases from V and 2 bases from J, with 15 bases between. The CDR3 nucleotides read TGTGCCAGCAGTTCGGGCATCAGGGAGGGCAATCAGCCCCAGCATTTT. It is translated as CASSSGIREGNQPQHF.

There are a few counts of this clone. The chain links TRBV7-9 to TRBJ2-3, with a weak D call TRBD2 (5 bases). The CDR3 spans 14 residues. The ends were cut back, 4 bases at V and 0 bases at J, with 8 bases in the middle. Germline V gene data show CDR1 as SEHNR and CDR2 as FQNEAQ (reference sequence). CDR3 bases: TGTGCCAGCAGCTCCTTAGCGAGCACAGATACGCAGTATTTT. This sequence encodes CASSSLASTDTQYF.

This sequence joins TRBV18 and TRBJ2-7; D not resolved. V dropped 6 bases and J dropped 2 bases, with 14 bases sitting between them. Per germline, CDR1 KGHSH and CDR2 LQKENI. The CDR3 has 14 residues. CDR3 coding DNA: TGTGCCAGCTCCCTCGAAGACTGGACCTACGAGCAGTACTTC. Encoded protein: CASSLEDWTYEQYF.

This clone was detected only once. CDR3 sequence reads: CASSQGLAGDPYF. The CDR3 DNA follows: TGTGCCAGCAGCCAGGGACTAGCGGGAGATCCGTACTTC. V usage is TRBV7-6 and J usage is TRBJ2-7, with 14 bases aligning to TRBD2. V lost 5 bases, J lost 12 bases, and 6 bases stayed unmatched. This CDR3 contains 13 residues. In germline, CDR1 is SGHVS, CDR2 FNYEAQ. The entire variable domain, with the rest obtained from reference TRBV7-6 and TRBJ2-7, is as follows: GAGVSQSPRYKVTKRGQDVALRCDPISGHVSLYWYRQALGQGPEFLTYFNYEAQQDKSGLPNDRFSAERPEGSISTLTIQRTEQRDSAMYRCASSQGLAGDPYFGPGTRLTVT.

The rearrangement links TRBV11-2 to TRBJ1-1, with a tentative D call TRBD1 (5 bases). This CDR3 is 14 amino acids long. Germline V gives CDR1 SGHAT, CDR2 FQNNGV. V was shortened by 1 base and J by 4 bases, with 10 bases between the two germline ends. The CDR3 bases are TGTGCCAGCAGCTTAGCGGGGGGAGCCACTGAAGCTTTCTTT. Amino acid sequence: CASSLAGGATEAFF.

This sequence joins TRBV28 and TRBJ1-3; 8 positions match TRBD1. This CDR3 has 14 amino acids. Germline values: CDR1 MDHEN, CDR2 SYDVKM. V lost 6 bases and J lost 8; bases outside the gene matches: 9. CDR3 protein: CASSGPDRVDTIYF. The CDR3 DNA is TGTGCCAGCAGCGGCCCGGACAGGGTTGACACCATATATTTT.

The chain recombines TRBV23-1 with TRBJ2-2; the match to TRBD1 covers 9 bases. TRBV23-1 belongs to the ORF category, with a function that is uncertain. V gave up 8 bases and J gave up 4 bases; unmatched junction bases: 14. The length of the CDR3 is 17 residues. CDR3 sequence (DNA): TGCGCCAGCGACCGGGACAGGGCCCTTCTGGGCACCGGGGAGCTGTTTTTT. It is translated as CASDRDRALLGTGELFF.

The chain combines TRBV5-4 with TRBJ2-7; 8 bases map to TRBD1. The CDR3 is made up of 14 amino acids. Germline trimming cut 3 bases from V and 4 bases from J; bases unmatched to any gene: 6. From germline, CDR1 is SGHNT and CDR2 YYREEE (reference sequence). CDR3 loop: CASSSRTGNYEQYF. The CDR3 DNA sequence: TGTGCCAGCAGCTCCCGGACAGGGAATTACGAGCAGTACTTC.

DNA for the CDR3: TGTGCCAGCAGCTTAGGACAGGGACAGAACTATGGCTACACCTTC. It translates to CASSLGQGQNYGYTF. V is TRBV5-4 and J is TRBJ1-2; 8 bases fit TRBD1. The germline gives CDR1 SGHNT, CDR2 YYREEE (reference sequence). This CDR3 region has 15 residues. Trimming cost V 2 bases and J 2 bases; bases outside gene matches: 5. The full variable domain, in which reference TRBV5-4 and TRBJ1-2 provide the parts outside the CDR3, is ETGVTQSPTHLIKTRGQQVTLRCSSQSGHNTVSWYQQALGQGPQFIFQYYREEENGRGNFPPRFSGLQFPNYSSELNVNALELDDSALYLCASSLGQGQNYGYTFGSGTRLTVV.

J is TRBJ1-2 and V is TRBV7-2; D gene unclear. V gave up 2 bases and J gave up 2 bases, with 6 bases separating them. The CDR3 totals 13 residues. In germline, CDR1 is SGHTA, CDR2 FQGNSA. Here the CDR3 reads CASSLFPNYGYTF. The CDR3 DNA is TGTGCCAGCAGCTTATTCCCGAACTATGGCTACACCTTC.

The chain carries TRBV28 and TRBJ1-5; no firm D call. Germline values: CDR1 MDHEN, CDR2 SYDVKM. The CDR3 is made up of 14 amino acids. V shed 3 bases and J shed 4 bases, with 10 bases lying between them. The CDR3 DNA sequence: TGTGCCAGCAGTTTGACACATAATAATCAGCCCCAGCATTTT. Protein sequence: CASSLTHNNQPQHF.

The CDR3 region has the DNA TGTGCCACGACAGGGTCGCGAGAGGATGGCTACACCTTC. It encodes CATTGSREDGYTF. The chain links TRBV2 to TRBJ1-2, with 7 bases fitting TRBD1. The junction had 11 bases not matched to a gene; V was cut back by 10 bases and J by 6 bases. The CDR3 spans 13 residues. Germline V CDR1 and CDR2: SNHLY, FYNNEI.

The chain employs TRBV5-1 and TRBJ1-1, with 9 bases fitting TRBD1. V was pared by 4 bases and J by 4 bases, with 5 bases of the junction left unmatched. This CDR3 is built from 14 residues. Germline V gene data show CDR1 as SGHRS and CDR2 as YFSETQ. The CDR3 bases are TGCGCCAGCAGCCAACAGGGGGCTGTCACTGAAGCTTTCTTT. Amino acids: CASSQQGAVTEAFF.

The chain recombines TRBV9 with TRBJ1-2, with TRBD1 matching over 7 bases. V lost 3 bases and J lost 0; bases outside the gene matches: 2. The V gene's germline CDR1 is SGDLS and CDR2 YYNGEE. CDR3 size: 14 residues. The CDR3 DNA is TGTGCCAGCAGCGAGGGGACAGCTAACTATGGCTACACCTTC. It yields the protein CASSEGTANYGYTF.

This sequence joins TRBV7-2 and TRBJ2-7; a possible D gene is TRBD1 (5 bases). The CDR3 has 14 amino acids. Trimming took off 7 bases at V and 2 bases at J, with 15 bases between the two ends. Looked up from germline, CDR1 is SGHTA and CDR2 is FQGNSA. The CDR3 DNA follows: TGTGCCAGCACCATAGGGGAACTTGCCTACGAGCAGTACTTC. It codes for CASTIGELAYEQYF.

The chain couples TRBV5-4 to TRBJ2-1; D may be TRBD1 (6 bases). This CDR3 is 16 amino acids long. V was clipped by 0 bases and J by 2 bases, with 12 bases between them. Germline CDR1 SGHNT, CDR2 YYREEE (reference sequence). The CDR3, as DNA: TGTGCCAGCAGCTTGGGGGGGCAGGGTGCCTACAATGAGCAGTTCTTC. This gives the protein CASSLGGQGAYNEQFF.